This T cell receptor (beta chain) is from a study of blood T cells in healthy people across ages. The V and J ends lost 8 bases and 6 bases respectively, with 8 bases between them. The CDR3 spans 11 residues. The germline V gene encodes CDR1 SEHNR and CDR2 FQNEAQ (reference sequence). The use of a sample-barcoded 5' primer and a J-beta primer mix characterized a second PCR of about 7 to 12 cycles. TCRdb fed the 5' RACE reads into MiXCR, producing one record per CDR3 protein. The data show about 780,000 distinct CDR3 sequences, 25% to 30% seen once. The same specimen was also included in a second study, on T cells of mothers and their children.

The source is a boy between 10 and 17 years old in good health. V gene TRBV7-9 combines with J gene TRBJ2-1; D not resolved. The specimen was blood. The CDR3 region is CASLFRNEQFF. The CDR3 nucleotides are TGTGCCAGCCTGTTCCGCAATGAGCAGTTCTTC.